A single sample is the source of the 32 T cell receptor beta chains below, sequenced in a study of cytomegalovirus exposure and HLA in healthy donors. The PCR made use of 60 Vbeta and 13 Jbeta primers. The protocol was immunoSEQ multiplex PCR, while the TCRdb copy is restricted to in-frame clones and leaves out a portion. The sample includes 150,000 to 180,000 clones, nearly 80% of them seen just once. The source material was PBMCs. These TCRs come from a young man in good health and CMV-seropositive.

This clone turned up a few times. Other DNA sequences within the sample encode an identical CDR3. The rearrangement uses TRBV11-2 and TRBJ2-1; D is uncertain. The CDR3 is 13 residues long. Looked up from germline, CDR1 is SGHAT and CDR2 is FQNNGV. Deletions cut 1 base from V and 6 bases from J, with 7 bases between. This CDR3 reads CASSLGLTNEQFF. The CDR3 DNA follows: TGTGCCAGCAGCTTAGGACTCACCAATGAGCAGTTCTTC. Full variable domain (remainder filled in from reference TRBV11-2 and TRBJ2-1): EAGVAQSPRYKIIEKRQSVAFWCNPISGHATLYWYQQILGQGPKLLIQFQNNGVVDDSQLPKDRFSAERLKGVDSTLKIQPAKLEDSAVYLCASSLGLTNEQFFGPGTRLTVL.

This rearrangement joins TRBV19 to TRBJ2-2; 8 nucleotides align to TRBD2. This CDR3 is built from 15 residues. V gave up 3 bases and J gave up 7 bases; unmatched junction bases: 7. Germline V CDR1 and CDR2: LNHDA, SQIVND (reference sequence). CDR3 amino acids: CASSISAGVNGELFF. The CDR3 bases are TGTGCCAGTAGTATTTCAGCGGGAGTAAACGGGGAGCTGTTTTTT. Using reference TRBV19 and TRBJ2-2 for the parts outside the CDR3, the full variable domain is DGGITQSPKYLFRKEGQNVTLSCEQNLNHDAMYWYRQDPGQGLRLIYYSQIVNDFQKGDIAEGYSVSREKKESFPLTVTSAQKNPTAFYLCASSISAGVNGELFFGEGSRLTVL.

This rearrangement joins TRBV29-1 to TRBJ2-7, with 10 nucleotides matching TRBD2. Looked up from germline, CDR1 is SQVTM and CDR2 is ANQGSEA. CDR3 size: 14 residues. V lost 5 bases, J lost 3 bases, and 7 bases stayed unmatched. The CDR3 DNA reads TGCAGCGTTTCCTCTAGCGGGAGTCTCTACGAGCAGTACTTC. It is translated as CSVSSSGSLYEQYF.

The rearrangement joins TRBV28 to TRBJ2-5; possible D gene TRBD1, 6 bases. The germline V gene has CDR1 MDHEN and CDR2 SYDVKM. The V and J ends lost 6 bases and 4 bases respectively, with 15 bases between them. CDR3 length equals 14 residues. CDR3 nucleotide sequence: TGTGCCAGCAGACACCGCCAGGGGCCAGAGACCCAGTACTTC. This encodes CASRHRQGPETQYF. Looking up the rest from reference TRBV28 and TRBJ2-5 gives the full variable domain: DVKVTQSSRYLVKRTGEKVFLECVQDMDHENMFWYRQDPGLGLRLIYFSYDVKMKEKGDIPEGYSVSREKKERFSLILESASTNQTSMYLCASRHRQGPETQYFGPGTRLLVL.

The rearrangement uses TRBV6-5 and TRBJ2-1; 9 bases map to TRBD1. The V and J ends lost 6 bases and 6 bases, in that order; junction bases with no gene match: 3. Germline V gene data show CDR1 as MNHEY and CDR2 as SVGAGI. The CDR3 contains 13 residues. For the CDR3, the DNA is TGTGCCAGCAGCGGGACAGGGTCCAATGAGCAGTTCTTC. Amino acid sequence: CASSGTGSNEQFF.

This clone has more than one count but fewer than ten. The rearrangement joins TRBV5-6 to TRBJ1-2, with unresolved D. Trimming cost V 1 base and J 8 bases, with 15 bases left between them. The CDR3 loop spans 14 amino acids. Germline loops: CDR1 SGHDT, CDR2 YYEEEE. The CDR3 nucleotides are TGTGCCAGCAGCTTGCGGTTGCGGGGAGGCGGCTACACCTTC. The encoded protein is CASSLRLRGGGYTF. The variable domain in full, with the rest retrieved from reference TRBV5-6 and TRBJ1-2, is DAGVTQSPTHLIKTRGQQVTLRCSPKSGHDTVSWYQQALGQGPQFIFQYYEEEERQRGNFPDRFSGHQFPNYSSELNVNALLLGDSALYLCASSLRLRGGGYTFGSGTRLTVV.

The chain combines TRBV4-1 with TRBJ2-7; D unclear. CDR1 is MGHRA and CDR2 is YSYEKL in the germline V gene. Trimming left V 1 base short and J 2 bases short, with 9 bases between. CDR3 size: 14 residues. CDR3 nucleotide sequence: TGCGCCAGCAGCCAAGTCGTGGCGGCCTACGAGCAGTACTTC. It codes for CASSQVVAAYEQYF.

The chain has TRBV30 and TRBJ1-1; TRBD1 might be the D (6 bases). This CDR3 contains 12 residues. Germline CDR1 reads GTSNPN; CDR2 reads SVGIG (reference sequence). The germline V and J ends were trimmed by 8 bases and 2 bases, with 12 bases remaining between them. CDR3: CAGGGGNTEAFF. The CDR3 nucleotides read TGTGCCGGGGGCGGGGGAAACACTGAAGCTTTCTTT.

This clone was seen a few times. This chain uses TRBV30 with TRBJ1-4; no reliable D call. Trimming cost V 3 bases and J 0 bases, with 8 bases left between them. This CDR3 has 14 amino acids. CDR1 is GTSNPN, CDR2 SVGIG, per germline (reference sequence). The CDR3 is CAWRRLATNEKLFF. Written as DNA, the CDR3 is TGTGCCTGGAGGAGGCTTGCAACTAATGAAAAACTGTTTTTT.

The chain joins TRBV7-9 to TRBJ1-3, with D unresolved. Germline V gene sequence: CDR1 SEHNR, CDR2 FQNEAQ (reference sequence). This CDR3 region has 16 residues. V lost 4 bases and J lost 4, with 17 bases in between. The CDR3 DNA sequence: TGTGCCAGCAGCTGGGCGGACTCCAATATAGGAAACACCATATATTTT. This gives the protein CASSWADSNIGNTIYF.

V is TRBV7-8 and J is TRBJ2-2; no definite D call. The CDR3 covers 13 residues. Trimming shortened V by 6 bases and J by 1 base, and 6 bases separated the two germline ends. Germline V lookup: CDR1 SGHVS, CDR2 FQNEAQ. Here the CDR3 reads CASRRGNTGELFF. The CDR3 DNA reads as TGTGCCAGCAGGCGCGGGAACACCGGGGAGCTGTTTTTT.

The genes are TRBV30 and TRBJ2-1; D not resolved. CDR3 length equals 11 residues. Deletions cut 6 bases from V and 0 bases from J, with 3 bases between. CDR1 and CDR2 (germline): GTSNPN, SVGIG (reference sequence). DNA of the CDR3: TGTGCCTGTAGCTCCTACAATGAGCAGTTCTTC. It codes for CACSSYNEQFF.

This clone has just one count. The chain has TRBV7-9 and TRBJ1-5; D is undetermined. The CDR3 is 14 residues long. Germline V gives CDR1 SEHNR, CDR2 FQNEAQ (reference sequence). V lost 0 bases and J 3 bases, leaving 6 bases between the germline ends. The CDR3 bases are TGTGCCAGCAGCTTAGCCCGGGACAATCAGCCCCAGCATTTT. Translated, it gives CASSLARDNQPQHF.

This chain uses TRBV4-1 with TRBJ2-2; tentatively, D is TRBD1 (6 bases). The V end lost 1 base, the J end lost 5 bases, and 8 bases lay between the germline ends. Germline lookup yields CDR1 MGHRA and CDR2 YSYEKL. The CDR3 runs to 14 residues. The CDR3 DNA is TGCGCCAGCAGCCAAGGGACAGCGACCGGGGAGCTGTTTTTT. The encoded protein is CASSQGTATGELFF.

This chain uses TRBV4-2 with TRBJ2-1; 16 nucleotides line up with TRBD2. The germline CDR1 and CDR2 sequences are LGHNA and YNFKEQ. V dropped 5 bases and J dropped 0; count of bases not matched to a gene: 7. This CDR3 contains 19 residues. CDR3 sequence reads: CASSSGTSGRASSYNEQFF. As DNA, the CDR3 is TGTGCCAGCAGCTCAGGGACTAGCGGGAGGGCAAGCTCCTACAATGAGCAGTTCTTC.

About this clone itself: A read error may account for a junction end that differs from germline. J is TRBJ1-2 and V is TRBV20-1, with D maybe TRBD1 (5 bases). The CDR3 sequence is 11 residues long. Per the germline V gene, CDR1 is DFQATT and CDR2 is SNEGSKA (reference sequence). CDR3 protein: CSARQYSGHTF. The CDR3 nucleotides are TGCAGTGCCCGACAGTATAGTGGCCACACCTTC.

This clone has more than one count but fewer than ten. The rearrangement joins TRBV21-1 to TRBJ2-6; TRBD2, the D gene given by the table, was not confirmed from the DNA. TRBV21-1 is a listed pseudogene. The CDR3 spans 21 residues. CDR3 amino acids: CASSKRDWVERRNSGANVLTF. The CDR3 bases are TGTGCCAGCAGCAAAAGAGACTGGGTGGAGCGACGGAACTCTGGGGCCAACGTCCTGACTTTC.

The rearrangement links TRBV11-3 to TRBJ2-5; D is unclear. Looked up from germline, CDR1 is SGHNT and CDR2 is YENEEA. Trimming pared 2 bases from V and 5 bases from J, leaving 9 bases between. This CDR3 has 13 amino acids. Written as DNA, the CDR3 is TGTGCCAGCAGCTTAACTGGGCTGGAGACCCAGTACTTC. It codes for CASSLTGLETQYF.

The genes are TRBV27 and TRBJ2-7, with D possibly being TRBD1 (6 bases). V gave up 5 bases and J gave up 5 bases, with 19 bases separating them. Germline V gene data show CDR1 as MNHEY and CDR2 as SMNVEV (reference sequence). This CDR3 is 15 amino acids long. CDR3 sequence: CASSNQGSWADEQYF. The DNA of the CDR3 is TGTGCCAGCAGTAATCAGGGGTCATGGGCCGACGAGCAGTACTTC.

The chain has TRBV5-1 and TRBJ2-7; D gene uncertain. Trimming shortened V by 2 bases and J by 2 bases, and 14 bases separated the two germline ends. This CDR3 is built from 15 residues. Germline CDR1 reads SGHRS; CDR2 reads YFSETQ. DNA for the CDR3: TGCGCCAGCAGCTTCGGTATTGGGCCCGCCTACGAGCAGTACTTC. This translates into CASSFGIGPAYEQYF.

The chain combines TRBV19 with TRBJ1-1, with 11 positions matching TRBD1. From germline, CDR1 is LNHDA and CDR2 SQIVND (reference sequence). The CDR3 totals 16 residues. V was pared by 9 bases and J by 1 base, with 10 bases of the junction left unmatched. The CDR3 loop reads CASTTRDRGSNTEAFF. The CDR3 bases are TGTGCCAGCACTACCCGGGACAGGGGGTCGAACACTGAAGCTTTCTTT.

This chain links TRBV25-1 with TRBJ1-1; perhaps TRBD1 as D (6 bases). The CDR3 consists of 12 residues. CDR1 is MGHDK, CDR2 SYGVNS, per germline. The V gene lost 5 bases and the J gene lost 5 bases, with 9 bases spanning the gap. The CDR3 sequence: CASSYRGTEAFF. As DNA, the CDR3 is TGTGCCAGCAGTTATAGGGGGACTGAAGCTTTCTTT.

The genes are TRBV6-6 and TRBJ1-4, with 9 bases lining up with TRBD1. J lost 5 bases, V lost 5 bases, and 9 bases had no gene match. The CDR3 runs 16 residues. Germline values: CDR1 MNHNY, CDR2 SVGAGI (reference sequence). DNA for the CDR3: TGTGCCAGCAGTCCCGGGACAGGGCCTTCAAATGAAAAACTGTTTTTT. Translation: CASSPGTGPSNEKLFF.

V gene TRBV9 combines with J gene TRBJ2-1; TRBD2 agrees at 14 bases. Germline CDR1 is SGDLS and CDR2 is YYNGEE. The length of the CDR3 is 16 residues. Germline trimming cut 3 bases from V and 8 bases from J; bases unmatched to any gene: 7. CDR3 region: CASSATSGRGFDEQFF. As DNA, the CDR3 is TGTGCCAGCAGCGCGACTAGCGGGAGGGGTTTCGATGAGCAGTTCTTC.

The chain recombines TRBV9 with TRBJ2-5; the match to TRBD2 covers 9 bases. The germline gives CDR1 SGDLS, CDR2 YYNGEE. The CDR3 is 18 amino acids. Trimming at V came to 4 bases and at J to 4 bases, leaving 17 bases not matched to a gene. The CDR3 sequence: CASSPRGGLAPGGETQYF. CDR3 bases: TGTGCCAGCAGCCCTAGGGGAGGACTAGCGCCTGGAGGAGAGACCCAGTACTTC.

This chain uses TRBV10-3 with TRBJ1-1; D uncertain. The CDR3 covers 13 residues. V was shortened by 7 bases and J by 3 bases, with 12 bases between the two germline ends. Per the germline V gene, CDR1 is ENHRY and CDR2 is SYGVKD. The CDR3, as DNA: TGTGCCATCAATCGAGGGTTAGACACTGAAGCTTTCTTT. This translates into CAINRGLDTEAFF.

CDR3 coding DNA: TGTGCCAGCAGTCCTTGGGGGGGGTGGGAAGGGGGGAACTATGGCTACACCTTC. This translates into CASSPWGGWEGGNYGYTF. The chain has TRBV28 and TRBJ1-2, with D possibly TRBD1 on 6 matching bases. The CDR3 is 18 amino acids. V lost 5 bases and J 2 bases, leaving 24 bases between the germline ends. CDR1 MDHEN and CDR2 SYDVKM come from the germline V gene.

The chain joins TRBV6-6 to TRBJ2-5; 7 bases agree with TRBD1. The CDR3 runs to 15 residues. Germline lookup yields CDR1 MNHNY and CDR2 SVGAGI (reference sequence). The J segment lost 5 bases and the V segment lost 5 bases, leaving 11 bases of the junction unmatched. Here the CDR3 DNA reads TGTGCCAGCAGTACCCCAGGGGGTCCGCAGGAGACCCAGTACTTC. Its translation: CASSTPGGPQETQYF.

The chain recombines TRBV6-1 with TRBJ2-5; 7 bases fit TRBD2. V gave up 0 bases and J gave up 2 bases; unmatched junction bases: 6. Germline lookup yields CDR1 MNHNS and CDR2 SASEGT. The CDR3 totals 16 residues. CDR3 region: CASSEASAGVQETQYF. CDR3 nucleotide sequence: TGTGCCAGCAGTGAAGCTTCGGCGGGAGTTCAAGAGACCCAGTACTTC.

The CDR3 reads CASNRGGETQYF. The DNA of the CDR3 is TGTGCCAGCAACCGGGGGGGAGAGACCCAGTACTTC. The V and J genes are TRBV14 and TRBJ2-5, with TRBD2 identical over 8 bases. CDR3 length: 12 residues. In germline, CDR1 is SGHDN, CDR2 FVKESK. V dropped 7 bases and J dropped 4; count of bases not matched to a gene: 2.

This clone turned up a few times. The V gene is TRBV2, the J gene TRBJ1-1; 9 bases are a match to TRBD1. This CDR3 comprises 14 residues. Germline CDR1 SNHLY, CDR2 FYNNEI. The ends lost 7 bases at V and 4 bases at J; junction bases unmatched: 7. The CDR3 reads CASTSGTGFTEAFF. The CDR3 DNA is TGTGCCAGCACAAGCGGGACAGGGTTCACTGAAGCTTTCTTT.

V gene TRBV5-6 combines with J gene TRBJ1-1; TRBD1 agrees at 9 bases. The germline V gene encodes CDR1 SGHDT and CDR2 YYEEEE. The V and J ends lost 3 bases and 1 base, in that order; junction bases with no gene match: 4. This CDR3 is 15 amino acids long. CDR3 in amino acids: CASSYSTGGNTEAFF. The CDR3 nucleotides read TGTGCCAGCAGCTACTCGACAGGGGGGAACACTGAAGCTTTCTTT.